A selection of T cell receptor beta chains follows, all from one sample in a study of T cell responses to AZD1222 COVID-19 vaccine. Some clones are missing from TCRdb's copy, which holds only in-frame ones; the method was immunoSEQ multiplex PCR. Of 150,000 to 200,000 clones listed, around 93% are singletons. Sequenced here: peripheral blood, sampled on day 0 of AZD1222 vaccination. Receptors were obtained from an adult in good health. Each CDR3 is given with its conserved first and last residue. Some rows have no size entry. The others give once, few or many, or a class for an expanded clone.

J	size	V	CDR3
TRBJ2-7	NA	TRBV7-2	CASSLGPGQGGYEQYF
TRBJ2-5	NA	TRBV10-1	CASRRGRAQETQYF
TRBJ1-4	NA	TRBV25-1	CASSDPRRAGGEKLFF
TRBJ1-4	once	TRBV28	CASKYEKLFF
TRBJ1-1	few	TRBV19	CASSIAGLNTEAFF
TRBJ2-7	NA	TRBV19	CASWYREPSYEQYF
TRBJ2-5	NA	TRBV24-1	CATKAPAGTQYF
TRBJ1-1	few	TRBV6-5	CASSRDRGGTEAFF
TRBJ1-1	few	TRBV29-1	CSVEDLTPTGPEAFF
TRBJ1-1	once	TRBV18	CASSLLSDRATTEAFF
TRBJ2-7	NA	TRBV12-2	CASRPPRNHYEQYF
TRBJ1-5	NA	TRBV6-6	CASSYRQGAPNQPQHF
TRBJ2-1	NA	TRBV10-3	CAISLVPDRGLFF
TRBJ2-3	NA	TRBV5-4	CAVNGGLNTDTQYF
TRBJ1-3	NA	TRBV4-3	CASSSQAMGFGNTIYF
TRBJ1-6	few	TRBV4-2	CASSQAGEHSPLHF
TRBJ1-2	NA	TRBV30	CAWENFSRRGYTF
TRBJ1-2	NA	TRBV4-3	CASSPTYGYTF
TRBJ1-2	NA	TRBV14	CASSQDSVDYGYTF
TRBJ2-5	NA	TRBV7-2	CASSLELGRKTQYF
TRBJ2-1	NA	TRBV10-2	CASSDYTDEQFF
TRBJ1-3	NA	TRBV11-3	CASSFRLISGNTIYF
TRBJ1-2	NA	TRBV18	CASSLRNYGYTF
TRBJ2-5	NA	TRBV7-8	CASSRRADFQETQYF
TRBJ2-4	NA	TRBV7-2	CASSLRGTDVIQYF
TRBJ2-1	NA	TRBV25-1	CASSETSGRHVEQFF
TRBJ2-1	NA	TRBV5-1	CASSLRTGGNEQFF
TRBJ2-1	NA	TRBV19	CASSLFYRGSGPHNEQFF
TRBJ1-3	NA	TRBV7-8	CASSIVTGTNSGNTIYF
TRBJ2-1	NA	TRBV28	CASSLGLSLSTNEQFF
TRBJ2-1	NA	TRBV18	CASSRTSGSNEQFF
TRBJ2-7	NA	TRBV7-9	CASSRSGSYEQYF
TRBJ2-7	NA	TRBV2	CAGTGANPILEQYF
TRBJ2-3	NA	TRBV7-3	CASSSGRSTDTQYF
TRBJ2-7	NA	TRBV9	CASSVGTGVTYEQYF
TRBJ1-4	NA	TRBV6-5	CASSYDRDGEKLFF
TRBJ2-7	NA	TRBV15	CATSRDRYEQYF
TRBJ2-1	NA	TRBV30	CAWSKKGGYNEQFF
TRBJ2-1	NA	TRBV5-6	CASSLGTSGWVMDEQFF